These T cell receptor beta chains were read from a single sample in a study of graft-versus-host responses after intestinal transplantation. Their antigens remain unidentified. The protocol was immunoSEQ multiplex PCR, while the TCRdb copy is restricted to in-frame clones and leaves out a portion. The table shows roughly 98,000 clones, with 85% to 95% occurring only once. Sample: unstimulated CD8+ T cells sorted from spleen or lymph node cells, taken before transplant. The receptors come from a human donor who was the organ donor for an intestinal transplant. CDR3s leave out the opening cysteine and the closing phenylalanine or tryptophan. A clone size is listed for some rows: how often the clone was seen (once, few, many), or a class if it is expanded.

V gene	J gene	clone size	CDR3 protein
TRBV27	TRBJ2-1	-	ASSPITGTGTYNEQF
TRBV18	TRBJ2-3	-	ASSPFGGTASTDTQY
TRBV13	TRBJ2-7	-	ASGQRELGWEQY
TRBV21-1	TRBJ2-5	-	ASSKEPRD
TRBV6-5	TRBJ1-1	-	ASSYSRDRNTEAF
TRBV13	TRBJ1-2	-	ASSFLFGGAYGYGYT
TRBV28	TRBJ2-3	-	ASSFISGTDTQY
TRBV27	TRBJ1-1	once	ASSSTGLTEAF
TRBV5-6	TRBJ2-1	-	ASSRGRVLGNYNEQF
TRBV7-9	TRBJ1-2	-	ASSKDNLNYGYT
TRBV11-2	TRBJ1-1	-	ASSLVGGSTEAF
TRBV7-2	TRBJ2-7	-	ASSVWTGAYEQY
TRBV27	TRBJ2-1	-	ASSPGLLTEQF
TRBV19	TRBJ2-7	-	ASSLTGMSSYEQY
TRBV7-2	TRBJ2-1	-	ASSLLAGGPSYNEQF
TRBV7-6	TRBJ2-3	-	ASSLTSGHERSSTDTQY
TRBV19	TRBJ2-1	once	ASSTPQGLGYNEQF
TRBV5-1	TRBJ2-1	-	ASSSRELIAGGPHNEQF
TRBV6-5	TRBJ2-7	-	ASSTKSKGSYEQY
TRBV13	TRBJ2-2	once	ASSWTGAGELF
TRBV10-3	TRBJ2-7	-	AIRGDLGEQY
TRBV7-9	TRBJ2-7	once	ASSLAGGLEEY
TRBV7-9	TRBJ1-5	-	ASTQGDQPQH
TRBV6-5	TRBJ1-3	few	ASSYSLSRAGNTIY
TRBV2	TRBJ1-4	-	ASSDPAGTGSEKLF
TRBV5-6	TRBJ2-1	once	ASTGTSVYNEQF
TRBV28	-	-	ASKPHVGYEQY
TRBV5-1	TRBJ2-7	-	ASSLAPGTSGYEQY
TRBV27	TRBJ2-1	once	ASSPAGANEQF
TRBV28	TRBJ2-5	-	ASSFWSWEGIMQETQY
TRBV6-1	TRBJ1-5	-	ASSRVQSGPQH
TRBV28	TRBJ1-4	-	ASSPGFLNEKLF
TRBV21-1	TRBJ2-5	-	ASSSPGTGQETQY
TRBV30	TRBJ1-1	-	AWSVSRNTEAF
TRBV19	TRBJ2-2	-	ASSFPPGELF
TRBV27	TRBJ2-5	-	ASSSLGIGETQY
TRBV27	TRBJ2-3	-	ASNSGLAGDSSTDTQY
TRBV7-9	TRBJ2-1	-	ASSLETSGIYNEQF
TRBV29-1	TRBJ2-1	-	SVESGYEF
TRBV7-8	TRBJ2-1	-	ASSLIQGAPNEQF
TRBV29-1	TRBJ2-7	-	SVVGEGGQY
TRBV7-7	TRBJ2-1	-	ASSSVAGGLNEQF
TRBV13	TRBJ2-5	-	ASSAGTSFGGEIGETQY
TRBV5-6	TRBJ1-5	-	ASSLGAAGNQPQH
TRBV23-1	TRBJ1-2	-	ASGSRDSHPRSYGYT
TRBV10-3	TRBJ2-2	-	AITAGLWNTGELF
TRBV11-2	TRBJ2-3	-	ASSVLLAGGPRWWTQY
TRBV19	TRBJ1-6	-	ASSVQGLSPLH
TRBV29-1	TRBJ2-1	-	SVAYPLAGSSYNEQF
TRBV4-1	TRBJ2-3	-	ASSQRRGTDTQY
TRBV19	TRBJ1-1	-	ASSTGNMNTEAF
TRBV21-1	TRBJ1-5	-	ASTPDRAVEQPQH
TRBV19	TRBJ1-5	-	ASSIRGRVGQPQH
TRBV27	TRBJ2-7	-	ASSASWREFDEQY
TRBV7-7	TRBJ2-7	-	ASSLGPSDSYEQY
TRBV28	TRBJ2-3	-	ASSVGGTTDTQY